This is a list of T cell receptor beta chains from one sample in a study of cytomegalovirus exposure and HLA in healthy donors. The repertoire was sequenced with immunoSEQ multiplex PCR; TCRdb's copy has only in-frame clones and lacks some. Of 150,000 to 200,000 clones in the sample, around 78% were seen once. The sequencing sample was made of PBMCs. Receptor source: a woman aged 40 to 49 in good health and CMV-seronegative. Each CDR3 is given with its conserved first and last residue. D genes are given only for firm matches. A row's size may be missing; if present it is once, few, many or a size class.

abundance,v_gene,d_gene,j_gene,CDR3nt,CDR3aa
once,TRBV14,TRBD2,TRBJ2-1,TGTGCCAGCAGCCAAGATAATGCCCTAGCGGCCCTTTACAATGAGCAGTTCTTC,CASSQDNALAALYNEQFF
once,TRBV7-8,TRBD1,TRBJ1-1,TGTGCCAGCAGCTTAGTCGGGACAGCAACCTTCACTGAAGCTTTCTTT,CASSLVGTATFTEAFF
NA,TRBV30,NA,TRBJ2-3,TGTGCCTGGAGGACAGAAGTCGCAGATACGCAGTATTTT,CAWRTEVADTQYF
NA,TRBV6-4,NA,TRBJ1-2,TGTGCCAGCACCAGGCAGGTTAACTATGGCTACACCTTC,CASTRQVNYGYTF
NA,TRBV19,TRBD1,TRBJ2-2,TGTGCCAGTATCGACTTGAGGGGACAGGGTGAAACCGGGGAGCTGTTTTTT,CASIDLRGQGETGELFF
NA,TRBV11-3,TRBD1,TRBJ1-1,TGTGCCAGCAGCTTAGATTCAGGGGGTTTCAGCACTGAAGCTTTCTTT,CASSLDSGGFSTEAFF
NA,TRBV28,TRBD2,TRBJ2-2,TGTGCCAGCAGTTTGTGGGGACTAGCAGCTTCGAGGACCGGGGAGCTGTTTTTT,CASSLWGLAASRTGELFF
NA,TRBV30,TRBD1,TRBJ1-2,TGTGCCTGGACAGGGGGCGATAACTATGGCTACACCTTC,CAWTGGDNYGYTF
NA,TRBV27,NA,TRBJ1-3,TGTGCCAGCAGTTTATCCACAGTGCCTGGAAACACCATATATTTT,CASSLSTVPGNTIYF
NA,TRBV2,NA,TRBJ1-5,TGTGCCAGCAGGCAGGTGAATCAGCCCCAGCATTTT,CASRQVNQPQHF
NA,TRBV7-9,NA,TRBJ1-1,TGTGCCAGCACCGGGGTGATCTTT,CASTGVIF
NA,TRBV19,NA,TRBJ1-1,TGTGCCAGTAGTATAGTAAGGTTACGGGACAAGAACACTGAAGCTTTCTTT,CASSIVRLRDKNTEAFF
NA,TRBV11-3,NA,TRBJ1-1,TGTGCCAGCAGCTTAGATCTTGGGACAATCGAAGCTTTCTTT,CASSLDLGTIEAFF